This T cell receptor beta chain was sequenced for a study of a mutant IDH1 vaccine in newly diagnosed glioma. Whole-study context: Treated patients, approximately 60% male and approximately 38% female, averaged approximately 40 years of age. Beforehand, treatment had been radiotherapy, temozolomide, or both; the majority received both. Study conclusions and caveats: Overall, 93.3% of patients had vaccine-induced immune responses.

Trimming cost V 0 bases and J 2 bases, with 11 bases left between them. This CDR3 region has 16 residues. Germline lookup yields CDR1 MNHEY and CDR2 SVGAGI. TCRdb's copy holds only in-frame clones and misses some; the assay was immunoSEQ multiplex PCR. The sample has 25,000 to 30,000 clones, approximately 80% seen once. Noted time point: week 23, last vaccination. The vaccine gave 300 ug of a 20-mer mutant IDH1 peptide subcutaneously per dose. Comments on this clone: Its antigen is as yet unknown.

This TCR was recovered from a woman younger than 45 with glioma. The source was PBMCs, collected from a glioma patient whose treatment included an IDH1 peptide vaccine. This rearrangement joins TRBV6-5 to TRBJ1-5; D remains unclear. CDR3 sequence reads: CASSYSPKVGNQPQHF. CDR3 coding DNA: TGTGCCAGCAGTTACTCCCCAAAGGTTGGCAATCAGCCCCAGCATTTT.